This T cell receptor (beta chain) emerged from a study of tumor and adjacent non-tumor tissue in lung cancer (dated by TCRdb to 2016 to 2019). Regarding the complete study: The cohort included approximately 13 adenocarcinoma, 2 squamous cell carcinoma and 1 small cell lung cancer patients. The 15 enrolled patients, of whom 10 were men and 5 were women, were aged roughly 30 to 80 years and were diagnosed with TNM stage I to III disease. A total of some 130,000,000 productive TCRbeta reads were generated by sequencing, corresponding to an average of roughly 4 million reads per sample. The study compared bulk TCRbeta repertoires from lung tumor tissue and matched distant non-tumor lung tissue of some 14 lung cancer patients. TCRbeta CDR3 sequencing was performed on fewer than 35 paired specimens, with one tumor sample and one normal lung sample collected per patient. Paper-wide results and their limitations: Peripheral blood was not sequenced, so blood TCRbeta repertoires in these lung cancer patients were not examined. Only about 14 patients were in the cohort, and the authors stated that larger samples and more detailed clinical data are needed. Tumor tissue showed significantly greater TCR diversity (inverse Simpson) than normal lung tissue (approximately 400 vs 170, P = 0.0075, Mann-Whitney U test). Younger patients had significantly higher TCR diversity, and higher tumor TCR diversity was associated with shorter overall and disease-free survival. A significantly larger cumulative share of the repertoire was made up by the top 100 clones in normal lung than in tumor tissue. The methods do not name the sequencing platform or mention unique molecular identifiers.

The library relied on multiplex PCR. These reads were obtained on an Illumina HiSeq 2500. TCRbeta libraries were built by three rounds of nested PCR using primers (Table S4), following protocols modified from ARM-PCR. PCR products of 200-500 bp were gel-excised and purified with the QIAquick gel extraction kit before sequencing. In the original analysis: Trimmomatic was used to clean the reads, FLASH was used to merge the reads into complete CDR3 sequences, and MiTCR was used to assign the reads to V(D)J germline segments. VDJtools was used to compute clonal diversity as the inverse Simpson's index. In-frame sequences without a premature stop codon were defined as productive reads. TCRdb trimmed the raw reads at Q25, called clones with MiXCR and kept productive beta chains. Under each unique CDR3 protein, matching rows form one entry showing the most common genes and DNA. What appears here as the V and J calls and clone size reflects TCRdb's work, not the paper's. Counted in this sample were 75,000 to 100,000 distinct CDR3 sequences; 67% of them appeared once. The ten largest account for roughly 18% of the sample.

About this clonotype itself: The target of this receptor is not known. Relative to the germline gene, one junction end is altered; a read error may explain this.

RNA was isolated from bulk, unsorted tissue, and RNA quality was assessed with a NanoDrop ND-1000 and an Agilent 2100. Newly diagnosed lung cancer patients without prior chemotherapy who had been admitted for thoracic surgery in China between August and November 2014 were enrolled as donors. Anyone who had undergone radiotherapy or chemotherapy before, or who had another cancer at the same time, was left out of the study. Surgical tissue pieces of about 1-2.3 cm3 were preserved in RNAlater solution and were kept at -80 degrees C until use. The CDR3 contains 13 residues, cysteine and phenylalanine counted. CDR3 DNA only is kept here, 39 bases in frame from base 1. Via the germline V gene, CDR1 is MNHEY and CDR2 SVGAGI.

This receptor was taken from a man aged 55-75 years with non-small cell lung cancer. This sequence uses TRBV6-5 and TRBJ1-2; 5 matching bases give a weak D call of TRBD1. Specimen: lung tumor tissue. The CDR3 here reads CASSTKSGYGYTF. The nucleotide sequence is TGTGCAAGCAGTACGAAGTCAGGGTATGGTTACACCTTC.